This record covers a single TCR beta chain. Its cognate antigen has yet to be identified. No qualities accompany the bases; no much larger clone lies one base away. The entry originates in a study of CD8+ T cells in alopecia areata (dated by TCRdb to between 2018 and 2020). Regarding the complete study: Treated patients were enrolled in an open-label pilot trial of oral tofacitinib, 5 to 10 mg twice daily, for moderate-to-severe alopecia areata. Tofacitinib was given for 6 to 18 months, followed by 6 months of follow-up off drug to assess delayed response and recurrence. The SALT score, which quantifies the percentage of affected scalp surface area, was used to measure disease severity in treated patients. RNA was extracted with the PAXgene miRNA kit for fixed scalp, the miRNeasy kit for PBMCs, and the RNeasy kit for mouse skin. Scalp tissue and sorted CD4+ and CD8+ peripheral blood T cells from patchy and totalis/universalis alopecia areata patients and from healthy controls were covered by human TCRbeta sequencing. Biopsies were taken from tofacitinib-treated patients at baseline and at 4 and 24 weeks of treatment, and a later scalp biopsy was taken in several of the tofacitinib-treated patients. TCRbeta CDR3 regions were amplified by immunoSEQ multiplex PCR with 35 Vbeta forward and 13 Jbeta reverse primers. Scalp clonality was compared across normal scalp (n=4), patchy alopecia areata scalp (n=8), and alopecia totalis/universalis scalp (n=8). To study T cell clonal expansion in alopecia areata, the researchers applied high-throughput TCRbeta sequencing to both the C3H/HeJ mouse model and human patients.

V trim: 3 bases; J trim: 3 bases; unmatched bases: 6. Inclusive of the bounding cysteine and phenylalanine, the CDR3 is 15 residues long. Solely the CDR3 DNA is kept, with 45 bases framed from the first base. The germline V gene (reference sequence) gives CDR1 as MNHNY and CDR2 as SVGAGI. The library was built by means of the immunoSEQ multiplex PCR assay. For TCR sequencing, RNA was extracted from every sample and reverse transcribed into cDNA to serve as template. SuperScript III was used to make first-strand cDNA, primed with a 2:1 mix of oligo-dT and random hexamers. A synthetic immune receptor repertoire was used to assess amplification bias, and residual bias was removed computationally. Under the source paper's analysis protocol: Raw reads were preprocessed to remove errors, and CDR3 was defined according to IMGT conventions as the region from the conserved cysteine to phenylalanine. Clonality was computed by normalizing Shannon entropy by log2 of the number of productive unique TCRs and subtracting the result from 1. Scalp TCRbeta sequences were cross-referenced with sorted blood CD4 and CD8 repertoires so that the CD4 or CD8 identity of scalp clones could be inferred. Not all clones reach the TCRdb copy of this immuneACCESS table, which keeps in-frame sequences only. Checked studies attribute under half of the gap to unresolved V genes and leave the rest unexplained. Clonal size and the V and J genes are those of that table, whereas D and trimming came from the DNA. The sample yields over 150,000 clones; approximately 60% were counted once. The ten biggest clones cover 12% to 15% of the sample.

The investigation overall reported the following: Tofacitinib significantly lowered scalp clonality and the number of expanded CD8+ clones among the top 100 scalp clones. TCR sequences shared between patients were less clear than in mice, possibly partly because of HLA diversity in the patient population. Because the treated cohort was small and included a single nonresponder, larger studies are needed to assess links between baseline CD8+ expansion and response. Unlike mouse skin, where gammadelta T cells dominate, normal human skin contains resident alphabeta T cells that get sequenced too, which complicates analysis of the scalp TCR repertoire. Compared with normal scalp, lesional scalp had higher clonality and more expanded CD8+ clones, particularly in alopecia totalis/universalis, a pattern that suggests antigenic drive. During tofacitinib treatment, many expanded lesional clones remained in scalp and blood, and this persistence may partly explain relapse after treatment is stopped.

The sample's time point, from its label and the paper: 20 to 30 weeks on oral tofacitinib. What the treatment or condition label conveys for this sample: oral pan-JAK inhibitor, 5-10 mg twice daily. Peripheral blood and lesional scalp punch biopsies were obtained from patients with alopecia areata. PBMCs were isolated by density centrifugation and stained for CD3, CD4 and CD8, after which CD4+ and CD8+ T cells were sorted on a FACSAria. The V and J segments used are TRBV6-6 and TRBJ2-5, with 8 bases aligning to TRBD2. The source is a human donor with alopecia areata. The sample was CD4+ T cells sorted from blood, taken at week 24, from a patient treated with tofacitinib. The DNA reads as follows: TGTGCCAGCAGTTATGGCAGCGGGGGTGAAGAGACCCAGTACTTC. It is translated as CASSYGSGGEETQYF.